Each of the 27 T cell receptor beta chains below was sequenced from the same sample in a study of blood T cell repertoires in COVID-19. Measured with immunoSEQ multiplex PCR; TCRdb has only the in-frame clones, and not every one. The data hold 200,000 or so clones, with roughly four fifths observed a single time. The sequenced sample was peripheral blood. These receptors were taken from a human donor with acute or convalescent COVID-19. The donor label of this sample is uncertain.

The chain has TRBV7-9 and TRBJ2-2, with D possibly TRBD2 on 6 matching bases. This CDR3 is built from 14 residues. V lost 6 bases to trimming and J lost 4 bases, with 12 bases between them. Germline V lookup: CDR1 SEHNR, CDR2 FQNEAQ (reference sequence). CDR3 sequence reads: CASSRGSSTGELFF. The CDR3 nucleotides are TGTGCCAGCAGTCGGGGGTCTTCCACCGGGGAGCTGTTTTTT.

This sequence joins TRBV7-9 and TRBJ2-7; the match to TRBD1 covers 7 bases. After removal of 0 bases from V and 0 bases from J, the junction contained 2 bases not matched to a gene. This CDR3 spans 15 amino acids. Per the germline V gene, CDR1 is SEHNR and CDR2 is FQNEAQ (reference sequence). CDR3 in DNA: TGTGCCAGCAGCTTAGCCCAGGGGGTCTCCTACGAGCAGTACTTC. Encoded protein: CASSLAQGVSYEQYF.

The chain combines TRBV9 with TRBJ2-2; TRBD2 agrees at 12 bases. This CDR3 comprises 16 residues. V trimming: 0 bases; J trimming: 6 bases; junction bases outside the gene matches: 3. Per germline, CDR1 SGDLS and CDR2 YYNGEE. CDR3 nucleotides: TGTGCCAGCAGCGTAGAACCTAGCGGGAGGGCCGGGGAGCTGTTTTTT. This codes for CASSVEPSGRAGELFF.

This sequence joins TRBV10-3 and TRBJ2-1, with 7 bases that match TRBD2. With 0 bases clipped from V and 0 bases from J, the junction kept 2 bases outside the gene matches. CDR3 length: 16 amino acids. Looked up from germline, CDR1 is ENHRY and CDR2 is SYGVKD. The DNA for the CDR3 is TGTGCCATCAGTGAGTCGAAGCGGGGCTCCTACAATGAGCAGTTCTTC. This sequence encodes CAISESKRGSYNEQFF.

The CDR3 loop is CASSSIVGQGNEKLFF. Here the CDR3 DNA reads TGTGCCAGCAGTTCGATAGTGGGACAGGGGAATGAAAAACTGTTTTTT. The rearrangement joins TRBV28 to TRBJ1-4; 10 positions agree with TRBD1. This CDR3 has 16 residues. Per germline, CDR1 MDHEN and CDR2 SYDVKM. V shed 4 bases and J 5 bases; nucleotides not matched to a gene: 7.

J is TRBJ2-3 and V is TRBV18; 7 bases fit TRBD1. Germline-derived CDR1 and CDR2 are KGHSH and LQKENI. Unmatched junction bases numbered 6, after V lost 3 bases and J lost 6 bases. The CDR3 sequence is 14 residues long. DNA for the CDR3: TGTGCCAGCTCACCCGGGACAGCCCTCGATACGCAGTATTTT. The encoded protein is CASSPGTALDTQYF.

The chain carries TRBV6-5 and TRBJ2-2, with TRBD1 matching over 8 bases. Germline-derived CDR1 and CDR2 are MNHEY and SVGAGI. V shed 5 bases and J 0 bases; nucleotides not matched to a gene: 2. The CDR3 spans 15 residues. CDR3 nucleotide sequence: TGTGCCAGCAGTCGGGACAGGCCGAACACCGGGGAGCTGTTTTTT. It specifies CASSRDRPNTGELFF.

The chain couples TRBV19 to TRBJ2-5; a possible D gene is TRBD1 (5 bases). This CDR3 has 15 residues. The V gene's germline CDR1 is LNHDA and CDR2 SQIVND (reference sequence). The V end lost 0 bases, the J end lost 7 bases, and 15 bases lay between the germline ends. As DNA, the CDR3 is TGTGCCAGTAGTATAGAGGCACAGGCCATCAGGACCCAGTACTTC. Translation gives CASSIEAQAIRTQYF.

The rearrangement links TRBV12-5 to TRBJ1-2; TRBD1 matches 12 bases. Per the germline V gene, CDR1 is LGHNT and CDR2 is FRNRAP. The CDR3 runs 15 residues. J lost 4 bases, V lost 7 bases, and 7 bases had no gene match. In DNA, the CDR3 is TGTGCTAGTGCCGGGACAGGGGGCCTCGTCTATGGCTACACCTTC. This sequence encodes CASAGTGGLVYGYTF.

This clone was counted only a few times. The J gene is TRBJ2-2, the V gene TRBV18; tentative D call: TRBD1 (5 bases). The CDR3 is 13 residues long. Germline V gene lookup returns CDR1 KGHSH and CDR2 LQKENI. V lost 2 bases to trimming and J lost 7 bases, with 8 bases between them. In DNA, the CDR3 is TGTGCCAGCTCACCAAGACAGAGCGGGGAGCTGTTTTTT. This sequence encodes CASSPRQSGELFF.

This rearrangement joins TRBV6-5 to TRBJ2-2; TRBD2 aligns across 7 bases. Germline lookup yields CDR1 MNHEY and CDR2 SVGAGI. Unmatched junction bases numbered 7, after V lost 5 bases and J lost 7 bases. This CDR3 comprises 14 residues. The CDR3 DNA sequence: TGTGCCAGCAGTCTCTCCGGGGGGAGCGGGGAGCTGTTTTTT. Protein: CASSLSGGSGELFF.

The CDR3 nucleotides are TGTGCCAGCAGTCCCAACCGGGGGACAGAATCACGGGCTTTCTTT. Translating gives CASSPNRGTESRAFF. The genes are TRBV6-2 or TRBV6-3 and TRBJ1-1; the match to TRBD1 covers 7 bases. V was pared by 5 bases and J by 11 bases, with 17 bases of the junction left unmatched. Germline assignment: CDR1 MNHEY and CDR2 SVGEGT. CDR3 length: 15 residues.

This chain uses TRBV2 with TRBJ2-7, with a possible D match to TRBD1 (6 bases). Germline CDR1 and CDR2: SNHLY and FYNNEI. The CDR3 runs to 14 residues. V was clipped by 2 bases and J by 0 bases, with 8 bases between them. The CDR3 protein is CASSETDSSYEQYF. In DNA form, the CDR3 reads TGTGCCAGCAGTGAAACGGACAGCTCCTACGAGCAGTACTTC.

This clone showed up just a few times. V gene TRBV5-1 combines with J gene TRBJ2-5, with D perhaps matching TRBD1 (8 bases). V gave up 3 bases and J gave up 2 bases, with 14 bases separating them. The CDR3 covers 15 residues. Germline V gene sequence: CDR1 SGHRS, CDR2 YFSETQ. CDR3 amino acids: CASSSGQGGQETQYF. The DNA for the CDR3 is TGCGCCAGCAGCTCCGGACAGGGAGGGCAAGAGACCCAGTACTTC.

V gene TRBV11-2 combines with J gene TRBJ2-1; 8 positions match TRBD1. Per the germline V gene, CDR1 is SGHAT and CDR2 is FQNNGV. This CDR3 region has 16 residues. J gave up 8 bases and V 0 bases, and 9 bases lay outside the gene matches. The CDR3 DNA sequence: TGTGCCAGCAGCTTAGATGCGGCAGGGGGCGTGGATGAGCAGTTCTTC. Protein product: CASSLDAAGGVDEQFF.

As concerns this clone: Sequence at one end of the junction differs from germline and may be a read error. The V call is TRBV7-2, the J call TRBJ1-1; D ambiguous. This CDR3 has 11 residues. Germline V gives CDR1 SGHTA, CDR2 FQGNSA. CDR3 amino acids: CASSLAQRVEF. The CDR3 bases are TGTGCCAGCAGCTTAGCTCAACGGGTCGAATTT.

The rearrangement joins TRBV28 to TRBJ2-3; tentatively, D is TRBD2 (6 bases). Trimming left V 8 bases short and J 0 bases short, with 9 bases between. Per the germline V gene, CDR1 is MDHEN and CDR2 is SYDVKM. The CDR3 spans 13 residues. For the CDR3, the DNA is TGTGCCAGCCACGGGACTAGCACAGATACGCAGTATTTT. Encoded protein: CASHGTSTDTQYF.

V gene TRBV6-6 combines with J gene TRBJ1-5; no definite D call. CDR1 is MNHNY and CDR2 is SVGAGI in the germline V gene (reference sequence). Trimming left V 0 bases short and J 4 bases short, with 7 bases between. The CDR3 has 14 amino acids. CDR3 protein: CASSYSSQNQPQHF. CDR3 DNA: TGTGCCAGCAGTTACTCTTCCCAGAATCAGCCCCAGCATTTT.

The V and J genes are TRBV19 and TRBJ2-2, with 9 bases lining up with TRBD2. The V segment lost 3 bases and the J segment 2 bases; nucleotides outside the gene matches: 7. The CDR3 loop spans 17 amino acids. Germline-derived CDR1 and CDR2 are LNHDA and SQIVND (reference sequence). The CDR3 DNA reads as TGTGCCAGTAGTATCCTAGCGGGATACTCAAACACCGGGGAGCTGTTTTTT. Translation gives CASSILAGYSNTGELFF.

V usage is TRBV5-1 and J usage is TRBJ2-6; a weak D match, TRBD1 (6 bases). Trimming cost V 4 bases and J 0 bases, with 20 bases left between them. Per germline, CDR1 SGHRS and CDR2 YFSETQ. This CDR3 has 19 residues. CDR3 DNA: TGCGCCAGCAGCCCCATCCCCGGACAGAGTATCTCTGGGGCCAACGTCCTGACTTTC. Translated, it gives CASSPIPGQSISGANVLTF.

The rearrangement joins TRBV18 to TRBJ2-5, with 10 bases lining up with TRBD2. The length of the CDR3 is 16 residues. Germline CDR1 KGHSH, CDR2 LQKENI. Trimming cost V 1 base and J 5 bases; bases outside gene matches: 7. CDR3: CASSPRSSGSGETQYF. CDR3 in DNA: TGTGCCAGCTCACCACGTTCTAGCGGGAGTGGGGAGACCCAGTACTTC.

This clone occurred once. V and J are TRBV28 and TRBJ2-4; a possible D gene is TRBD1 (5 bases). In germline, CDR1 is MDHEN, CDR2 SYDVKM. Trimming took off 3 bases at V and 1 base at J, with 7 bases between the two ends. The CDR3 has 14 amino acids. The CDR3 nucleotides are TGTGCCAGCAGTTTCCCAGGGGCCAAAAACATTCAGTACTTC. This translates into CASSFPGAKNIQYF.

The chain employs TRBV7-2 and TRBJ1-2, with D possibly being TRBD1 (5 bases). The CDR3 is made up of 14 amino acids. With 2 bases removed from V and 7 bases from J, the gap between germline ends came to 14 bases. Germline values: CDR1 SGHTA, CDR2 FQGNSA. The CDR3 protein is CASSLSTGLSGYTF. DNA of the CDR3: TGTGCCAGCAGCTTAAGTACAGGCCTCTCTGGCTACACCTTC. The variable domain in full, with the rest retrieved from reference TRBV7-2 and TRBJ1-2, is GAGVSQSPSNKVTEKGKDVELRCDPISGHTALYWYRQSLGQGLEFLIYFQGNSAPDKSGLPSDRFSAERTGGSVSTLTIQRTQQEDSAVYLCASSLSTGLSGYTFGSGTRLTVV.

This chain joins TRBV6-5 and TRBJ2-7, with 9 bases fitting TRBD2. Trimming cost V 5 bases and J 2 bases; bases outside gene matches: 7. Germline lookup yields CDR1 MNHEY and CDR2 SVGAGI. This CDR3 region has 15 residues. The CDR3 loop is CASSPPGLATYEQYF. In DNA form, the CDR3 reads TGTGCCAGCAGTCCGCCGGGACTAGCAACCTACGAGCAGTACTTC.

This clone was seen many times. V gene TRBV19 combines with J gene TRBJ2-7, with 10 bases lining up with TRBD2. CDR3 length: 14 residues. The germline CDR1 and CDR2 sequences are LNHDA and SQIVND (reference sequence). V was pared by 6 bases and J by 0 bases, with 2 bases of the junction left unmatched. CDR3 protein: CASSTSGASYEQYF. CDR3 coding DNA: TGTGCCAGTAGCACTAGCGGGGCCTCCTACGAGCAGTACTTC.

This clone was counted only a few times. The chain couples TRBV6-5 to TRBJ1-5; the match to TRBD1 covers 10 bases. The CDR3 consists of 15 residues. CDR1 and CDR2 (germline): MNHEY, SVGAGI. V shed 5 bases and J 7 bases; nucleotides not matched to a gene: 8. The CDR3 region has the DNA TGTGCCAGCAGTCCCCGGGGACAGGGGAGGCAGCCCCAGCATTTT. This codes for CASSPRGQGRQPQHF.

The chain links TRBV6-2 or TRBV6-3 to TRBJ1-2; 9 bases line up with TRBD1. The germline CDR1 and CDR2 sequences are MNHEY and SVGEGT. The CDR3 runs 17 residues. With 4 bases clipped from V and 5 bases from J, the junction kept 14 bases outside the gene matches. CDR3: CASSFPRDREVMYGYTF. The CDR3, as DNA: TGTGCCAGCAGTTTCCCCCGGGACAGGGAAGTAATGTATGGCTACACCTTC.